The 22 T cell receptor beta chains reported below all come from one sample, sequenced in a study of shared clonotypes between healthy human individuals. TCRdb's copy holds only in-frame clones and misses some; the assay was immunoSEQ multiplex PCR. This sample has around 450,000 clones; about 85% occur once, and the top ten carry less than 15%. Sequenced material: PBMCs. These receptor sequences come from a woman in her thirties or forties in good health. Some clones in this sample may be carry-over from other donors' samples.

The chain links TRBV19 to TRBJ1-2, with 7 bases identical to TRBD1. V shed 4 bases and J 0 bases; nucleotides not matched to a gene: 5. The V gene's germline CDR1 is LNHDA and CDR2 SQIVND (reference sequence). The CDR3 length is 15 residues. In nucleotides, the CDR3 is TGTGCCAGTAGTAAAGGGACAGAAGCTAACTATGGCTACACCTTC. Translating it yields CASSKGTEANYGYTF.

The CDR3 reads CASSGRDTNNSPLHF. The DNA for the CDR3 is TGTGCCAGCAGTGGCCGGGACACTAATAATTCACCCCTCCACTTT. V and J are TRBV27 and TRBJ1-6; TRBD1 might be the D (6 bases). Looked up from germline, CDR1 is MNHEY and CDR2 is SMNVEV (reference sequence). V was shortened by 5 bases and J by 5 bases, with 13 bases between the two germline ends. The CDR3 loop spans 15 amino acids.

This chain joins TRBV11-2 and TRBJ2-7, with 7 bases that match TRBD2. The CDR3 totals 15 residues. Germline CDR1 SGHAT, CDR2 FQNNGV. With V trimmed by 1 base and J by 0 bases, 3 bases remained unmatched. CDR3 coding DNA: TGTGCCAGCAGCTTAGCTAGCGGACCCTCCTACGAGCAGTACTTC. This sequence encodes CASSLASGPSYEQYF.

The chain carries TRBV2 and TRBJ2-7; no clear D gene. The V gene lost 6 bases and the J gene lost 1 base, with 13 bases spanning the gap. Germline CDR1 and CDR2: SNHLY and FYNNEI. The CDR3 runs to 14 residues. The CDR3 sequence is CASRLSPGSYEQYF. Written as DNA, the CDR3 is TGTGCCAGCAGGTTGTCCCCCGGGTCCTACGAGCAGTACTTC.

The chain carries TRBV29-1 and TRBJ1-1; TRBD1 matches at 9 bases. Germline trimming cut 7 bases from V and 5 bases from J; bases unmatched to any gene: 11. CDR3 length equals 14 residues. Germline V gene lookup returns CDR1 SQVTM and CDR2 ANQGSEA. The CDR3 spells CSAVRGGQGTEAFF. CDR3 in DNA: TGCAGCGCCGTGAGGGGGGGACAGGGTACTGAAGCTTTCTTT.

The V and J genes are TRBV10-2 and TRBJ2-4; a possible D gene is TRBD2 (6 bases). The CDR3 has 21 residues. V was shortened by 0 bases and J by 1 base, with 25 bases between the two germline ends. Germline assignment: CDR1 WSHSY and CDR2 SAAADI. In nucleotides, the CDR3 is TGCGCCAGCAGTGAGTCCCCCCCGAGGGAATCCCTTCTAGCGGCCAAAAACATTCAGTACTTC. Residues: CASSESPPRESLLAAKNIQYF.

The CDR3 region is CASSYHRGPYGYTF. CDR3 DNA sequence: TGTGCCAGCAGCTACCACAGGGGGCCTTATGGCTACACCTTC. The rearrangement joins TRBV7-9 to TRBJ1-2, with 9 bases that match TRBD1. This CDR3 contains 14 residues. In germline, CDR1 is SEHNR, CDR2 FQNEAQ (reference sequence). Unmatched junction bases numbered 5, after V lost 4 bases and J lost 5 bases.

The J gene is TRBJ2-3, the V gene TRBV21-1; TRBD2, the table's D call, lacks a check against the DNA. TRBV21-1 is designated a pseudogene. The CDR3 runs to 16 residues. CDR3 sequence: CASSKCGLKRADTQYF. Written as DNA, the CDR3 is TGTGCCAGCAGCAAGTGCGGTCTAAAGCGGGCAGATACGCAGTATTTT.

In regard to this clone: Distinct nucleotide sequences in the sample also encode this CDR3. This chain uses TRBV27 with TRBJ1-5; D gene uncertain. CDR1 and CDR2 (germline): MNHEY, SMNVEV (reference sequence). V was trimmed by 5 bases and J by 2 bases, leaving 10 bases between them. The length of the CDR3 is 14 residues. The CDR3 nucleotides are TGTGCCAGCAGTCTAAAGGATGGCAATCAGCCCCAGCATTTT. This translates into CASSLKDGNQPQHF.

The J gene is TRBJ2-2, the V gene TRBV2, with 7 bases lining up with TRBD1. Germline CDR1 SNHLY, CDR2 FYNNEI. Unmatched junction bases numbered 7, after V lost 2 bases and J lost 4 bases. CDR3 length: 16 amino acids. The CDR3 sequence: CASSEKTGWGTGELFF. CDR3 nucleotide sequence: TGTGCCAGCAGTGAAAAGACAGGGTGGGGCACCGGGGAGCTGTTTTTT.

This clone was seen only a few times. This chain links TRBV19 with TRBJ2-7; the D is unclear. This CDR3 contains 14 residues. Germline CDR1 LNHDA, CDR2 SQIVND (reference sequence). Trimming cost V 4 bases and J 7 bases, with 17 bases left between them. CDR3 sequence: CASSKTPVQTEQYF. In DNA, the CDR3 is TGTGCCAGTAGTAAGACTCCGGTACAGACTGAGCAGTACTTC.

The chain joins TRBV6-5 to TRBJ1-1; D is possibly TRBD1 (5 bases). The V end lost 10 bases, the J end lost 6 bases, and 15 bases lay between the germline ends. Germline V gene lookup returns CDR1 MNHEY and CDR2 SVGAGI. The CDR3 is made up of 12 amino acids. CDR3 nucleotide sequence: TGTGCCACCCGTCGGGGACTTTCTGAAGCTTTCTTT. Translated, it gives CATRRGLSEAFF.

The sample holds one count of this clone. The chain employs TRBV4-3 and TRBJ2-1; 7 bases fit TRBD1. Germline trimming cut 1 base from V and 9 bases from J; bases unmatched to any gene: 3. Germline CDR1 reads LGHNA; CDR2 reads YSLEER. The CDR3 totals 13 residues. CDR3 sequence (DNA): TGCGCCAGCAGCCAAGGAGGGGGCGGTGAGCAGTTCTTC. Translated: CASSQGGGGEQFF.

V usage is TRBV6-1 and J usage is TRBJ1-1, with TRBD1 matching over 7 bases. Germline V gene sequence: CDR1 MNHNS, CDR2 SASEGT. This CDR3 region has 15 residues. Losses at the gene ends were 7 bases for V and 1 base for J; bases not matched to a gene: 9. CDR3 region: CASTLRGTANTEAFF. Here the CDR3 DNA reads TGTGCCAGCACCCTGAGGGGGACAGCGAACACTGAAGCTTTCTTT.

The chain links TRBV11-2 to TRBJ1-3, with D hard to call. Trimming stripped 5 bases from V and 7 bases from J, with 15 bases between. CDR3 length: 14 residues. Looked up from germline, CDR1 is SGHAT and CDR2 is FQNNGV. The CDR3 loop is CASSPLADGNTIYF. The CDR3 bases are TGTGCCAGCAGCCCCCTCGCCGATGGGAACACCATATATTTT. The whole variable domain, filled in from reference TRBV11-2 and TRBJ1-3, reads EAGVAQSPRYKIIEKRQSVAFWCNPISGHATLYWYQQILGQGPKLLIQFQNNGVVDDSQLPKDRFSAERLKGVDSTLKIQPAKLEDSAVYLCASSPLADGNTIYFGEGSWLTVV.

The chain employs TRBV11-2 and TRBJ1-1, with D unresolved. The CDR3 runs 16 residues. Germline V gene sequence: CDR1 SGHAT, CDR2 FQNNGV. V was trimmed by 2 bases and J by 1 base, leaving 14 bases between them. The CDR3 here is CASSLNFRYQNTEAFF. Here the CDR3 DNA reads TGTGCCAGCAGCTTAAACTTCCGATACCAGAACACTGAAGCTTTCTTT.

This clone was picked up one time. This chain joins TRBV28 and TRBJ1-1; 7 bases fit TRBD1. V dropped 4 bases and J dropped 4; count of bases not matched to a gene: 9. The CDR3 covers 15 residues. Germline V gives CDR1 MDHEN, CDR2 SYDVKM. The CDR3 spells CASSSIQGLGTEAFF. CDR3 in DNA: TGTGCCAGCAGTTCGATACAGGGGCTTGGCACTGAAGCTTTCTTT.

The gene calls are TRBV7-9 and TRBJ2-2, with D unresolved. This CDR3 spans 10 amino acids. The V end lost 11 bases, the J end lost 2 bases, and 3 bases lay between the germline ends. Germline V gene lookup returns CDR1 SEHNR and CDR2 FQNEAQ (reference sequence). The CDR3 reads CALNTGELFF. The CDR3 DNA sequence: TGTGCCCTCAACACCGGGGAGCTGTTTTTT.

J is TRBJ2-2 and V is TRBV18; 9 bases map to TRBD1. CDR3 size: 15 residues. With V trimmed by 6 bases and J by 4 bases, 6 bases remained unmatched. Germline CDR1 and CDR2: KGHSH and LQKENI. The CDR3 DNA reads TGTGCCAGCTCGCTTTCGACAGGGGGCACCGGGGAGCTGTTTTTT. This translates into CASSLSTGGTGELFF.

The chain combines TRBV21-1 with TRBJ2-7; the table assigns TRBD2, which was not confirmed against the DNA. TRBV21-1 is tagged as a pseudogene. The length of the CDR3 is 15 residues. This CDR3 is CASIGLAGDLYEQYF. CDR3 coding DNA: TGTGCCAGCATCGGACTAGCGGGAGACCTCTACGAGCAGTACTTC.

The chain recombines TRBV6-6 with TRBJ1-5; D is uncertain. Germline assignment: CDR1 MNHNY and CDR2 SVGAGI (reference sequence). This CDR3 has 14 amino acids. Trimming stripped 6 bases from V and 0 bases from J, with 9 bases between. CDR3 sequence: CASSDKNSNQPQHF. CDR3 in DNA: TGTGCCAGCAGCGACAAAAATAGCAATCAGCCCCAGCATTTT.

This chain links TRBV29-1 with TRBJ2-3, with D perhaps TRBD1 or TRBD2 (6 bases each). In germline, CDR1 is SQVTM, CDR2 ANQGSEA. The CDR3 is made up of 17 amino acids. With 4 bases removed from V and 0 bases from J, the gap between germline ends came to 20 bases. The CDR3: CSVAGDTTFLSTDTQYF. The CDR3 DNA reads as TGCAGCGTTGCGGGGGACACAACCTTTTTGAGCACAGATACGCAGTATTTT.